The TCR beta chain under discussion was sequenced for a study of cytomegalovirus exposure and HLA in healthy donors. Donors were nominally healthy when sampled, though unrecorded immune exposures were likely. Trimming stripped 2 bases from V and 12 bases from J, with 14 bases between. CDR1 and CDR2 (germline): GTSNPN, SVGIG (reference sequence). The CDR3 length is 12 residues. Amplification used 60 Vbeta primers and 13 Jbeta primers. Libraries were prepared by immunoSEQ multiplex PCR; TCRdb keeps only in-frame clonotypes and omits some of them. Here the sample spans some 90,000 clones, over 70% being singletons. This clone was observed once.

The sequence was collected from a boy younger than 18 in good health and CMV-seronegative. The sequencing sample was made of PBMCs. V gene TRBV30 combines with J gene TRBJ2-1; a weak D match, TRBD1 (6 bases). The CDR3 loop is CAWSFKGTSQFF. DNA for the CDR3: TGTGCCTGGAGTTTCAAGGGGACATCGCAGTTCTTC.